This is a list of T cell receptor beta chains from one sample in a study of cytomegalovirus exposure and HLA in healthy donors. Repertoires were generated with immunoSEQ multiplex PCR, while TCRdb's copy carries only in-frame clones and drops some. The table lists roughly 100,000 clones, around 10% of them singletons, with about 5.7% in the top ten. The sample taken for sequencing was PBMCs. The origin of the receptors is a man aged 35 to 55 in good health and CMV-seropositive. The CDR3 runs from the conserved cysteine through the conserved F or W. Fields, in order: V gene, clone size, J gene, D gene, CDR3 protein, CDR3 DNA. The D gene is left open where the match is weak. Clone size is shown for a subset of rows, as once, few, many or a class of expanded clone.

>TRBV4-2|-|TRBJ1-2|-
CASSQDFTVPYGYTF
TGTGCCAGCAGCCAAGATTTTACGGTCCCCTATGGCTACACCTTC
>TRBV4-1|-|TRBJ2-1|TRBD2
CASSQQSASGISYNEQFF
TGCGCCAGCAGCCAACAGTCGGCTAGCGGAATTTCCTACAATGAGCAGTTCTTC
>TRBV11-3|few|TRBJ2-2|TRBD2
CASSSGTRGAGELFF
TGTGCCAGCAGCTCCGGGACTAGGGGGGCCGGGGAGCTGTTTTTT
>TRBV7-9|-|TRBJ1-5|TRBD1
CASSLGQLNQPQHF
TGTGCCAGCAGCTTGGGACAGCTCAATCAGCCCCAGCATTTT
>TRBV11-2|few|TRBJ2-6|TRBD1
CASGWGQSSGANVLTF
TGTGCCAGCGGATGGGGACAGTCCTCTGGGGCCAACGTCCTGACTTTC
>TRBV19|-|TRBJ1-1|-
CVRGAGLGNTEAFF
TGTGTACGTGGGGCCGGCCTGGGGAACACTGAAGCTTTCTTT
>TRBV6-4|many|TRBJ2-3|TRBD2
CASSTSGTDTQYF
TGTGCCAGCAGTACTAGCGGGACAGATACGCAGTATTTT
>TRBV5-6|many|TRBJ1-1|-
CASSLGSAGQNTEAFF
TGTGCCAGCAGCTTGGGGTCGGCTGGACAGAACACTGAAGCTTTCTTT
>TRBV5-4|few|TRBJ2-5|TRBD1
CASSLGQGVQETQYF
TGTGCCAGCAGCTTGGGACAGGGGGTCCAAGAGACCCAGTACTTC
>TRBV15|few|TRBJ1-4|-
CATSRDMATNEKLFF
TGTGCCACCAGCAGGGACATGGCAACTAATGAAAAACTGTTTTTT
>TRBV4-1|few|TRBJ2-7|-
CASSQTLGTGKYEQYF
TGCGCCAGCAGCCAAACCCTGGGAACAGGGAAGTACGAGCAGTACTTC
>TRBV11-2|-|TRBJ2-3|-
CASSLAQQTDTQYF
TGTGCCAGCAGCTTAGCCCAACAAACAGATACGCAGTATTTT
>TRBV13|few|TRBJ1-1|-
CASRYRGGMNTEAFF
TGTGCCAGCAGATATAGGGGGGGAATGAACACTGAAGCTTTCTTT
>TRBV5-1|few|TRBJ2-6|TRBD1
CASSLGQGAQSNVLTF
TGCGCCAGCAGCTTGGGACAGGGGGCGCAGTCCAACGTCCTGACTTTC
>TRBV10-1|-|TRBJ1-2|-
CASSEGAYYGYTF
TGCGCCAGCAGTGAGGGGGCCTACTATGGCTACACCTTC
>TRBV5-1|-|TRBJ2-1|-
CASSLSSPRENEQFF
TGCGCCAGCAGCTTGAGTAGCCCCCGGGAGAATGAGCAGTTCTTC
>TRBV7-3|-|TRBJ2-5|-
CATPRETQYF
TGTGCCACCCCCCGGGAGACCCAGTACTTC
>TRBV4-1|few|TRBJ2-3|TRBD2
CASSQISAGGPIDTQYF
TGCGCCAGCAGCCAAATATCAGCGGGAGGGCCTATAGATACGCAGTATTTT
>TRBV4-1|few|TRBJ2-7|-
CASSLGQSYEQYF
TGCGCCAGCAGCCTTGGACAGTCCTACGAGCAGTACTTC
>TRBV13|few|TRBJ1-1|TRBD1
CASSLNRGEAFF
TGTGCCAGCAGCTTGAACAGGGGTGAAGCTTTCTTT
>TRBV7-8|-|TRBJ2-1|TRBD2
CASTSLGGRKGNYNEQFF
TGTGCCAGCACCTCCCTCGGCGGGAGAAAGGGGAACTACAATGAGCAGTTCTTC
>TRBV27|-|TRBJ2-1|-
CASSLGRNEQFF
TGTGCCAGCAGTTTAGGGAGGAATGAGCAGTTCTTC
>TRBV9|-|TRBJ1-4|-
CASSPARGGREKLFF
TGTGCCAGCAGCCCCGCGAGGGGGGGTAGGGAAAAACTGTTTTTT
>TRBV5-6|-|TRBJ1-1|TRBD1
CASSWGQGEAFF
TGTGCCAGCAGCTGGGGACAGGGAGAAGCTTTCTTT
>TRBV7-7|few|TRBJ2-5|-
CASSWRTEETQYF
TGTGCTAGCAGCTGGCGGACAGAAGAGACCCAGTACTTC
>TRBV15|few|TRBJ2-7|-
CATSRERVAYEQYF
TGTGCCACCAGCAGAGAGCGAGTGGCCTACGAGCAGTACTTC
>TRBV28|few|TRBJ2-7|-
CASIPRLVPPYEQYF
TGTGCCAGCATCCCCAGACTAGTACCCCCCTACGAGCAGTACTTC
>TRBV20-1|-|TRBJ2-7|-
CSGKTSDEQYF
TGCAGTGGCAAGACTAGTGACGAGCAGTACTTC
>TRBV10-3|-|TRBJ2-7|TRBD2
CAISGGGERVYEQYF
TGTGCCATCAGTGGTGGGGGGGAAAGGGTCTACGAGCAGTACTTC
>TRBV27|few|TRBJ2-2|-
CASSFRTNTGELFF
TGTGCCAGCAGTTTCCGTACGAACACCGGGGAGCTGTTTTTT
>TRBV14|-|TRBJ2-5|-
CASSLIGGETQYF
TGTGCCAGCAGCCTCATAGGGGGAGAGACCCAGTACTTC
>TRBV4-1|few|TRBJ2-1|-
CASSQGRTYNEQFF
TGCGCCAGCAGCCAAGGGAGGACTTACAATGAGCAGTTCTTC
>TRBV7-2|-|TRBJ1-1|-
CASSLFPDTEAFF
TGTGCCAGCAGCTTATTTCCTGACACTGAAGCTTTCTTT
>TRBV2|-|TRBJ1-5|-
CASSEGGAMGSNQPQHF
TGTGCCAGCAGTGAAGGCGGGGCTATGGGAAGCAATCAGCCCCAGCATTTT
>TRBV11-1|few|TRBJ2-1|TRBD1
CASTRTGDYNEQFF
TGTGCCAGCACCCGGACAGGGGACTACAATGAGCAGTTCTTC
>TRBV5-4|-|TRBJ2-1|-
CASSSDAGGYNEQFF
TGTGCCAGCAGCTCGGACGCCGGGGGCTACAATGAGCAGTTCTTC
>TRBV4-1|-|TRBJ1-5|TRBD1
CASTPGTGPVQPQHF
TGCGCCAGCACCCCCGGGACAGGGCCCGTTCAGCCCCAGCATTTT
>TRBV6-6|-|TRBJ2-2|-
CASSSSREIGELFF
TGTGCCAGCAGTTCAAGCAGGGAAATCGGGGAGCTGTTTTTT
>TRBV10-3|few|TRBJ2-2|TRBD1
CATSGTGRTGELFF
TGTGCCACCTCCGGGACAGGAAGGACCGGGGAGCTGTTTTTT
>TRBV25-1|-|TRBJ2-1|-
CASSAAGSSYNEQFF
TGTGCCAGCAGCGCTGCAGGAAGCTCCTACAATGAGCAGTTCTTC
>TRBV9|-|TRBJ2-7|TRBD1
CASSDRDSSYEQYF
TGTGCCAGCAGCGACAGGGACAGCTCCTACGAGCAGTACTTC
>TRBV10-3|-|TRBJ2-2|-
CAISEGGTLGAGELFF
TGTGCCATCAGTGAGGGGGGGACGTTAGGCGCCGGGGAGCTGTTTTTT
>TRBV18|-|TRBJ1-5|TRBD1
CASSPTGGSQPQHF
TGTGCCAGCTCACCGACAGGGGGCAGTCAGCCCCAGCATTTT
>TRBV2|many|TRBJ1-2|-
CASSNRLANYGYTF
TGTGCCAGCAGTAACAGATTAGCTAACTATGGCTACACCTTC
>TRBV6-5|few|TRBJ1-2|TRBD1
CASSHTGGPNYGYTF
TGTGCCAGCAGTCACACAGGGGGACCTAACTATGGCTACACCTTC
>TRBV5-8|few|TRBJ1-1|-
CASSSWAGAEAFF
TGTGCCAGCAGCTCATGGGCGGGGGCTGAAGCTTTCTTT
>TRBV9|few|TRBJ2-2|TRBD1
CASSTGTVNTGELFF
TGTGCCAGCAGCACCGGGACAGTGAACACCGGGGAGCTGTTTTTT
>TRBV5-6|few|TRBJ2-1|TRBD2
CASSWGPGLAGDEQFF
TGTGCCAGCAGCTGGGGGCCGGGACTAGCGGGAGACGAGCAGTTCTTC
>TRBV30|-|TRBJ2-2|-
CAWSDAARELNTGELFF
TGTGCCTGGAGTGATGCCGCGAGGGAATTGAACACCGGGGAGCTGTTTTTT
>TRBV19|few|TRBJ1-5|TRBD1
CASNRGDQPQHF
TGTGCCAGTAACAGGGGCGATCAGCCCCAGCATTTT
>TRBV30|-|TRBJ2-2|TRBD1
CAWPGTGSLFF
TGTGCCTGGCCCGGGACAGGGTCACTGTTTTTT
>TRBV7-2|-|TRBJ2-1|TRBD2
CASSVNRRLAGINEQFF
TGTGCCAGCAGCGTAAACAGACGCCTAGCGGGGATCAATGAGCAGTTCTTC
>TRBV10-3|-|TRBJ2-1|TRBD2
CAISQGRGHDYNEQFF
TGTGCCATCAGTCAAGGGAGGGGTCACGACTACAATGAGCAGTTCTTC